The source of this T cell receptor beta chain is a study of T-cell memory formation after mild COVID-19. Study summary: Largely donor-specific TCR clusters were found.

On this clonotype: Its target is unknown.

Each CDR3 protein is one row after TCRdb ran MiXCR on the 5' RACE reads. The sample records about 560,000 distinct CDR3 sequences, roughly 17% being singletons. Study-level findings and limits: Day 15 to 85 contractors were CD4/CD8 balanced; later expanders leaned CD4+. Researchers could not confirm that second-wave clones peaking on day 37 targeted SARS-CoV-2.

The V gene end was trimmed by 2 bases and the J gene end by 2 bases; junction bases not matched to a gene: 5. Germline loops: CDR1 KGHDR, CDR2 SFDVKD. This CDR3 is built from 17 residues. The sequence derives from an adult woman who had mild COVID-19 (a few samples of this study predate the infection). Cell type and time point are not known. The chain carries TRBV24-1 and TRBJ2-1; 10 bases are a match to TRBD2. Material for sequencing was PBMCs or a T cell subset sorted from them (not recorded which). CDR3 sequence reads: CATSDSRTSGPYNEQFF. DNA of the CDR3: TGTGCCACCAGTGATTCGAGGACTAGCGGACCCTACAATGAGCAGTTCTTC.